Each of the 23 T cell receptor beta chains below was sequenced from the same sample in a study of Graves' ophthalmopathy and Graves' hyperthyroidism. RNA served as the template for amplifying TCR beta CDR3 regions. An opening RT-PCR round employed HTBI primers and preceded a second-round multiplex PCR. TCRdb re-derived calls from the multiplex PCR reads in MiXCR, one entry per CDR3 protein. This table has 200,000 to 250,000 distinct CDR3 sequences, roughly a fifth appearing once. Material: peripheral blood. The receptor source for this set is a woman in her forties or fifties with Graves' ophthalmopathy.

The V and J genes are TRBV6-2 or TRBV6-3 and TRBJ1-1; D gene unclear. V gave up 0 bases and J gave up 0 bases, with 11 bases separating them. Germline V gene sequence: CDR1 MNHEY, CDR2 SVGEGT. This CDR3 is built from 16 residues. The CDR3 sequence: CASSYSTGQMNTEAFF. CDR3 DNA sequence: TGTGCCAGCAGTTACTCGACGGGCCAGATGAACACTGAAGCTTTCTTT.

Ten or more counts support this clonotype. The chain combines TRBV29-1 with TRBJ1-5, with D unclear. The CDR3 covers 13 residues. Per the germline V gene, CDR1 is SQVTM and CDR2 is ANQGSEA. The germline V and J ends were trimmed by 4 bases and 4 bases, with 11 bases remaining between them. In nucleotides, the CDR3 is TGCAGCGTTGTTTTGGCGGAAAATCAGCCCCAGCATTTT. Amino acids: CSVVLAENQPQHF.

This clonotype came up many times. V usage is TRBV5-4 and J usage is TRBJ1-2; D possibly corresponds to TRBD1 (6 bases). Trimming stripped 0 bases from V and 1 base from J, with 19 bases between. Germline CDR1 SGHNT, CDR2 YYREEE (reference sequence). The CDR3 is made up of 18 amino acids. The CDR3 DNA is TGTGCCAGCAGCTTGGCACACTGGACGGGGGGCGTTAACTATGGCTACACCTTC. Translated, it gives CASSLAHWTGGVNYGYTF.

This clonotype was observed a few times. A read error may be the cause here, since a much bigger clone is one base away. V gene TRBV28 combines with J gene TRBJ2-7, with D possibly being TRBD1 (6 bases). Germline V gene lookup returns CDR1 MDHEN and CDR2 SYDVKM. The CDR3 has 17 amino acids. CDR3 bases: TGTGCCAGCACCTCCCTAAGGGGGTTCCAAAGCTCCTACAAGCAGTACTTC. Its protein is CASTSLRGFQSSYKQYF.

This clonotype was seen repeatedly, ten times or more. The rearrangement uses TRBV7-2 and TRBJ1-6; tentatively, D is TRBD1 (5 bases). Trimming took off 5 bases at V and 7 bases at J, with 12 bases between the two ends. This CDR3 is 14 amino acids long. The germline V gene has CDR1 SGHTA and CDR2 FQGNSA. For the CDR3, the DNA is TGTGCCAGCAGCCGTCGGGGGGAGAATTCACCCCTCCACTTT. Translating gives CASSRRGENSPLHF.

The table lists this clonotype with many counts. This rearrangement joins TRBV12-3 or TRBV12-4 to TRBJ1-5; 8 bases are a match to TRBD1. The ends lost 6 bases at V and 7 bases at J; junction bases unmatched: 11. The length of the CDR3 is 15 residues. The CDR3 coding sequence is TGTGCCAGCAGCCCGGGGCCAGGGGGCCGACAGCCCCAGCATTTT. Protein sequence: CASSPGPGGRQPQHF.

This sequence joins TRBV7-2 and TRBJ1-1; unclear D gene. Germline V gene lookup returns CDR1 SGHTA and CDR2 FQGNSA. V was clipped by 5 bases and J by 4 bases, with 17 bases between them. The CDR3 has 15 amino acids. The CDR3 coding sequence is TGTGCCAGCAGCGAAAGAGGAGGGTGGGGCACTGAAGCTTTCTTT. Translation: CASSERGGWGTEAFF.

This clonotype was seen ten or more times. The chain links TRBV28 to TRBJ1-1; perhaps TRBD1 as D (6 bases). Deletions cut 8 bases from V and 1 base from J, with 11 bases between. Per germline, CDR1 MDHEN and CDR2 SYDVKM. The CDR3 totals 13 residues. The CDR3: CASLGHRNTEAFF. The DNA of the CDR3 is TGTGCCAGCCTGGGACATCGGAACACTGAAGCTTTCTTT.

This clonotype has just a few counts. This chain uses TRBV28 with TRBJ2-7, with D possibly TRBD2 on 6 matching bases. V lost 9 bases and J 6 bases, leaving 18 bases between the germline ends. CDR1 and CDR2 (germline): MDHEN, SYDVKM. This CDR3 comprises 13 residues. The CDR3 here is CASTPLGGAEQYF. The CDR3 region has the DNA TGTGCCAGTACCCCCCTCGGGGGAGCCGAGCAGTACTTC.

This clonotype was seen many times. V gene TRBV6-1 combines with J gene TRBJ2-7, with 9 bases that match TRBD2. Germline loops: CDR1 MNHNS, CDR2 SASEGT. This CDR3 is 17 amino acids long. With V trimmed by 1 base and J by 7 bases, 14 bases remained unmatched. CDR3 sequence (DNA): TGTGCCAGCAGTGAAGGCTTTGGAGCGGGAGGATCGAAAGAGCAGTACTTC. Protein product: CASSEGFGAGGSKEQYF.

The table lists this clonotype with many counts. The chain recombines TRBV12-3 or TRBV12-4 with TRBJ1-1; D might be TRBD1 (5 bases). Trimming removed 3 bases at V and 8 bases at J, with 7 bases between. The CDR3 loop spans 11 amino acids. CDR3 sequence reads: CASSFSGEAFF. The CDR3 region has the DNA TGTGCCAGCAGTTTTTCAGGGGAAGCTTTCTTT.

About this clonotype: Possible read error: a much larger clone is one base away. The CDR3 loop reads CAISLVKSQYF. In DNA form, the CDR3 reads TGTGCCATCAGCTTAGTCAAGTCCCAGTACTTC. The chain combines TRBV7-9 with TRBJ2-5; unclear D gene. This CDR3 region has 11 residues. CDR1 is SEHNR and CDR2 is FQNEAQ in the germline V gene (reference sequence).

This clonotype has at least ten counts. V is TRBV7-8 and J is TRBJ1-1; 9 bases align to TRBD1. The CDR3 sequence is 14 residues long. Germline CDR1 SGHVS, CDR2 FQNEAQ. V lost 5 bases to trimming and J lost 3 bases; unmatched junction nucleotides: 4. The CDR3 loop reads CASSPDRGDTEAFF. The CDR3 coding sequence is TGTGCCAGCAGCCCGGACAGGGGCGACACTGAAGCTTTCTTT.

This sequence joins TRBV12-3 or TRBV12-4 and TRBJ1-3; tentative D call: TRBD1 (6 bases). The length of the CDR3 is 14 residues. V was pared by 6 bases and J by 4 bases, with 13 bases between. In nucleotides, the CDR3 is TGTGCCAGCAGACGGGACATCTCGGGAAACACCATATATTTT. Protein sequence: CASRRDISGNTIYF.

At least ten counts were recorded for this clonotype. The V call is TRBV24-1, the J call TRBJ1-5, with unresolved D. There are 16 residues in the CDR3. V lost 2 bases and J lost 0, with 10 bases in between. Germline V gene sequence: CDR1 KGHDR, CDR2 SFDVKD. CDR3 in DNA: TGTGCCACCAGTGATTCTGCTGGATATAGCAATCAGCCCCAGCATTTT. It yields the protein CATSDSAGYSNQPQHF.

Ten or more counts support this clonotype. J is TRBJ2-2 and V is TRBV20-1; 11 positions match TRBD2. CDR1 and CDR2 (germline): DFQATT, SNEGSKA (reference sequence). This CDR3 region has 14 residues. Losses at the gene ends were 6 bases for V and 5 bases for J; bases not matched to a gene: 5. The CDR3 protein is CSADPSGGTGELFF. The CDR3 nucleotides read TGCAGTGCCGACCCTAGCGGGGGGACCGGGGAGCTGTTTTTT.

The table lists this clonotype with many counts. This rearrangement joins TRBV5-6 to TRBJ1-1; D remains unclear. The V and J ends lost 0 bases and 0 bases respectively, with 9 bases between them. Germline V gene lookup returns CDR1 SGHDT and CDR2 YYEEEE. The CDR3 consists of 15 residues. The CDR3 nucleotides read TGTGCCAGCAGCTTGGGGAGTTTGATGAACACTGAAGCTTTCTTT. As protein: CASSLGSLMNTEAFF. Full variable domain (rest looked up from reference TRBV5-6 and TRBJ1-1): DAGVTQSPTHLIKTRGQQVTLRCSPKSGHDTVSWYQQALGQGPQFIFQYYEEEERQRGNFPDRFSGHQFPNYSSELNVNALLLGDSALYLCASSLGSLMNTEAFFGQGTRLTVV.

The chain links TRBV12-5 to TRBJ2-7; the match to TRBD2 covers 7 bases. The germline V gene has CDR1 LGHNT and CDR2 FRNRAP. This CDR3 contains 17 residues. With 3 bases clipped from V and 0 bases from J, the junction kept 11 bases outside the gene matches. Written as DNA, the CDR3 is TGTGCTAGTGGTTTCCCCCTCACCGGGACTAACTCCTACGAGCAGTACTTC. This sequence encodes CASGFPLTGTNSYEQYF.

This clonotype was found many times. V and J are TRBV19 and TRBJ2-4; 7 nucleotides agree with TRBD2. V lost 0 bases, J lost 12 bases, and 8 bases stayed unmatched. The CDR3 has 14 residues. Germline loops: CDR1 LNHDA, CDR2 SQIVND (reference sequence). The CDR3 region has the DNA TGTGCCAGTAGTATAGAGGGGAGGAGCGGGGCTCAGTACTTC. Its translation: CASSIEGRSGAQYF.

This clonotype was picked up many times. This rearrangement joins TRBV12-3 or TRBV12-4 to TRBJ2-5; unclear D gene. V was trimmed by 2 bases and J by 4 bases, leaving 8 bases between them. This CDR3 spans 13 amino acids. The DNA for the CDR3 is TGTGCCAGCAGTTTACACAGACGAGAGACCCAGTACTTC. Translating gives CASSLHRRETQYF.

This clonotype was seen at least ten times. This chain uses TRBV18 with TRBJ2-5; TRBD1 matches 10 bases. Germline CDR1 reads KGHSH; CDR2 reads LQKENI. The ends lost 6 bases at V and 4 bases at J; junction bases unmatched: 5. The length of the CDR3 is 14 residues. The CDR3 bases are TGTGCCAGCTCGGCTAGGACAGGGGGAGAGACCCAGTACTTC. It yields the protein CASSARTGGETQYF.

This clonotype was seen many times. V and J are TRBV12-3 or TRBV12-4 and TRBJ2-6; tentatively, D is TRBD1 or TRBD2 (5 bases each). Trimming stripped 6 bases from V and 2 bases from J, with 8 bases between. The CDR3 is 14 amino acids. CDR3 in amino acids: CASRRGTGANVLTF. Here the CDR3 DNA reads TGTGCCAGCAGGAGGGGTACTGGGGCCAACGTCCTGACTTTC.

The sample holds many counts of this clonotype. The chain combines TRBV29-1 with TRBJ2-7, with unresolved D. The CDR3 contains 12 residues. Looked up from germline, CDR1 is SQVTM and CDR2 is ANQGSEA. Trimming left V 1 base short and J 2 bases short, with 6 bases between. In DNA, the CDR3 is TGCAGCGTTGAAGTACAGCCCTACGAGCAGTACTTC. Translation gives CSVEVQPYEQYF.